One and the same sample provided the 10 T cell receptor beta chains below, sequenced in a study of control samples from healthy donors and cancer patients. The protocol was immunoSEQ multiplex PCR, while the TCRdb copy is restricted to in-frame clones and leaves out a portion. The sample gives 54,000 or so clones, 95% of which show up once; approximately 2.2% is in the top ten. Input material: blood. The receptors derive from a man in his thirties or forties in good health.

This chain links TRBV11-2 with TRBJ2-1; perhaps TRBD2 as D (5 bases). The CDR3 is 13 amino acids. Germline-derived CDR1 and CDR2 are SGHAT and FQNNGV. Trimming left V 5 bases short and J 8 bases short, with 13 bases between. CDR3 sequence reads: CASSPVLLDEQFF. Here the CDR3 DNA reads TGTGCCAGCAGCCCAGTCCTACTAGATGAGCAGTTCTTC.

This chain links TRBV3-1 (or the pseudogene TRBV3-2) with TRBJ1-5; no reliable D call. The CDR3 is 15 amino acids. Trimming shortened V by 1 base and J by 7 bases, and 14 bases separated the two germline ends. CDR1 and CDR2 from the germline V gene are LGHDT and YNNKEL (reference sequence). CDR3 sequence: CASSQGAGLGQPQHF. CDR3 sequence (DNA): TGTGCCAGCAGCCAAGGTGCGGGATTAGGACAGCCCCAGCATTTT.

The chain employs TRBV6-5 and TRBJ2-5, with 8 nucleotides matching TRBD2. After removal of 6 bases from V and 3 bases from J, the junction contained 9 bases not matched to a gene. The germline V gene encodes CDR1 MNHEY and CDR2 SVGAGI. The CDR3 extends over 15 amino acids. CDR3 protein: CASRTFAAGEETQYF. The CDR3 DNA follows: TGTGCCAGCAGGACCTTCGCAGCGGGAGAAGAGACCCAGTACTTC.

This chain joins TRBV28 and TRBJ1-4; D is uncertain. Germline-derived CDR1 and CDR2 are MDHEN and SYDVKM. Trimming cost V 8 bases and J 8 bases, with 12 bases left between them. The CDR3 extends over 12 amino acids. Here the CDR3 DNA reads TGTGCCAGCCGGTCTTGGGTCGAAAAACTGTTTTTT. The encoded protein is CASRSWVEKLFF.

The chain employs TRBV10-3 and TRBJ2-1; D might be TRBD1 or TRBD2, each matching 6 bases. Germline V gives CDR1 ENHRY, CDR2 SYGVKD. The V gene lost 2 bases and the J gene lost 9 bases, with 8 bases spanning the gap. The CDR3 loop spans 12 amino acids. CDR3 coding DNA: TGTGCCATCAGTGAGGGGGGGCCTGAGCAGTTCTTC. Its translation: CAISEGGPEQFF.

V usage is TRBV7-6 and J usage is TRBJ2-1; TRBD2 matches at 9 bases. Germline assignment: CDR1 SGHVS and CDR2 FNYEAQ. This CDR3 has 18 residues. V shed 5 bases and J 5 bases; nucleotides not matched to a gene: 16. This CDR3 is CASSPEWFSGSGNNEQFF. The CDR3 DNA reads TGTGCCAGCAGCCCCGAGTGGTTTAGCGGGAGCGGGAACAATGAGCAGTTCTTC. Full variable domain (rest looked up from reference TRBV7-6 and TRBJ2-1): GAGVSQSPRYKVTKRGQDVALRCDPISGHVSLYWYRQALGQGPEFLTYFNYEAQQDKSGLPNDRFSAERPEGSISTLTIQRTEQRDSAMYRCASSPEWFSGSGNNEQFFGPGTRLTVL.

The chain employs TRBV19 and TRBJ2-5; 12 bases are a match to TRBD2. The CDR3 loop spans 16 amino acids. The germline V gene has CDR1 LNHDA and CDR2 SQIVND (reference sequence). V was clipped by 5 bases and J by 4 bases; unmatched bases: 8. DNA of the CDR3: TGTGCCAGTAGTCACGCCACGGGACTAGCGGGAGAGACCCAGTACTTC. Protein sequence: CASSHATGLAGETQYF.

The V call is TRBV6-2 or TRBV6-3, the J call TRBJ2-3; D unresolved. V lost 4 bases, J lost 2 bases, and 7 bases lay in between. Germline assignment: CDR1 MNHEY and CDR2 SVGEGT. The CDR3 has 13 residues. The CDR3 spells CASSSTLTDTQYF. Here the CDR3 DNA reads TGTGCCAGCAGTTCGACTCTCACAGATACGCAGTATTTT.

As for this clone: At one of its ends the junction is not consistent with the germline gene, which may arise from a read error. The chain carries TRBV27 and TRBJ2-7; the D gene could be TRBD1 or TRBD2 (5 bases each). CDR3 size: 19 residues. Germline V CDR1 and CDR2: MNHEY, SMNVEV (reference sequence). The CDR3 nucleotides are TGTGTCAGCAAATTAAGGGAACCGGGACCGACTATTAGCTCCTACGAGCAGTACTTC. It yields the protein CVSKLREPGPTISSYEQYF.

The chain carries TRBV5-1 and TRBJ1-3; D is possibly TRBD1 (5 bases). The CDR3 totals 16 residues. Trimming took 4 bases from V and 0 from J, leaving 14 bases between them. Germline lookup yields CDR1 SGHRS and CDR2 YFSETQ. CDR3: CASSRGGGVSGNTIYF. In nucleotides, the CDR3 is TGCGCCAGCAGCCGTGGCGGGGGGGTCTCTGGAAACACCATATATTTT.